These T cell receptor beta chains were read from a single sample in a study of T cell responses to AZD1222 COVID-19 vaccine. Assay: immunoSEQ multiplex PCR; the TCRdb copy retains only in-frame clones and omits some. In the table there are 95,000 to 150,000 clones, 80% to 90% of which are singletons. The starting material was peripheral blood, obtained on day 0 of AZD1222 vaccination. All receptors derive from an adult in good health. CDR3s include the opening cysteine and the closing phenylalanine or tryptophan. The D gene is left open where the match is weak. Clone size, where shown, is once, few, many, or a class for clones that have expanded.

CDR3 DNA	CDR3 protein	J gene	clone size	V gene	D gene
TGCGCCAGCAGCCGAAATCAACAGGGGCCCTATGGCTACACCTTC	CASSRNQQGPYGYTF	TRBJ1-2	-	TRBV5-1	TRBD1
TGTGCCAGCAGCCCAGGGACACCCACCTACGAGCAGTACTTC	CASSPGTPTYEQYF	TRBJ2-7	-	TRBV11-3	-
TGTGCCAGCAGTCTCCCTTCCCGGGGCACAGATACGCAGTATTTT	CASSLPSRGTDTQYF	TRBJ2-3	once	TRBV6-5	-
TGTGCCAGCAGCTCCATAGCGGGAGAGGATAACAATGAGCAGTTCTTC	CASSSIAGEDNNEQFF	TRBJ2-1	-	TRBV3-1/TRBV3-2	TRBD2
TGTGCCAGTAAAGACCCTTTCACCGGGGAGCTGTTTTTT	CASKDPFTGELFF	TRBJ2-2	-	TRBV19	-
TGTGCCACCAGCAGAGATCCCGACCAAGAGACCCAGTACTTC	CATSRDPDQETQYF	TRBJ2-5	-	TRBV15	-
TGTGCCAGCAGTGAACTAGACAGCTCCTACGAGCAGTACTTC	CASSELDSSYEQYF	TRBJ2-7	-	TRBV25-1	-
TGTGCCAGCAGCGTAGCCGAGGTCCCGCGGGAGCTGTTTTTT	CASSVAEVPRELFF	TRBJ2-2	-	TRBV9	-
TGTGCCAGCAGCCGGACCGGGACTAGCGGTTACAATGAGCAGTTCTTC	CASSRTGTSGYNEQFF	TRBJ2-1	-	TRBV7-2	TRBD2
TGTGCCAGCACCAAGGAGGGGGGCCAGTCGACTTGGTTCTTC	CASTKEGGQSTWFF	TRBJ2-1	-	TRBV27	-
TGTGCCAGCAGTTTGAGTACAGCGTTGTCCTTT	CASSLSTALSF	TRBJ1-1	-	TRBV12-3/TRBV12-4	-
TGTGCCAGCAGTTCAAGACTTAACACCTACGAGCAGTACTTC	CASSSRLNTYEQYF	TRBJ2-7	-	TRBV28	-
TGTGCCAGCAGTTTTCGGGGACAGGGGTGGGGTGATGGCCCAACCTACGAGCAGTACTTC	CASSFRGQGWGDGPTYEQYF	TRBJ2-7	-	TRBV27	TRBD1
TGTGCCAGCAGCTTCCCCTCCCTAGCGGGAGGCGAGCAGTACTTC	CASSFPSLAGGEQYF	TRBJ2-7	few	TRBV7-9	TRBD2
TGTGCCAGCAGCGAGGCGGCCGGGGGCACGGACGAGCAGTACTTC	CASSEAAGGTDEQYF	TRBJ2-7	-	TRBV27	-
TGTGCCAGCAGCTTGGTTTCTAGCGGATCCTACGAGCAGTACTTC	CASSLVSSGSYEQYF	TRBJ2-7	-	TRBV5-4	TRBD2
TGCGCCAGCAGCCCGGGACAGGGGGCGGTCCACGAGCAGTACTTC	CASSPGQGAVHEQYF	TRBJ2-7	-	TRBV5-1	TRBD1